This entry is about one T cell receptor (beta chain). The antigen remains unidentified. At one end, the junction sequence differs from germline, possibly due to a read error. Original processing notes: The study's classifier, a distant-metastasis tool for papillary thyroid cancer, was built using CDR3 differences across clinicopathological groups. TCRdb re-called the PCR reads with MiXCR. TCRdb's processing, not the authors' own work, is the source of the V and J calls. The sample has around 26,000 clones, about 15% seen once; the top ten hold approximately 3.3%. Nobody among the patients had been given any treatment before thyroid surgery. This specimen comes from a study of metastatic and nonmetastatic thyroid tumors. Study-wide background: Comparative analysis of repertoires was undertaken across blood and tumor or nodule tissue obtained from malignant and benign thyroid patients.

This CDR3 is 15 amino acids long. Germline CDR1 is SGHNT and CDR2 is YYREEE (reference sequence). Study observations and caveats: Relative to benign nodules, malignant thyroid tumors were reportedly characterized by significantly elevated TCR beta diversity in blood and tumor.

The gene calls are TRBV5-4 and TRBJ2-3, with D perhaps matching TRBD1 (6 bases). The sequence derives from a female donor with papillary thyroid cancer or a benign thyroid nodule (not recorded which). Some clones in this sample may be carry-over from other donors' samples. The sequencing input was blood. The CDR3 region has the DNA TGTTCCAGCAGCTTGGAAGGGCTAAAGACAGGTACGCAGTATTTT. This gives the protein CSSSLEGLKTGTQYF.